Reported below is one TCR beta chain. The antigen is not known. Assay used: immunoSEQ multiplex PCR; TCRdb lists only in-frame clones, some missing. Found here are about 94,000 clones, roughly 90% of them singletons; the top ten hold about an eighth. The data were taken from a study of T cell responses to AZD1222 COVID-19 vaccine. Findings and limits, study-wide: Only a handful of individuals given AZD1222 were seropositive at baseline. Possibly, clonal diversity was underestimated; donors were largely white British and included more females.

The sequences come from peripheral blood, collected on day 0 of AZD1222 vaccination. This TCR came from an adult in good health.

Written as DNA, the CDR3 is TGTGCCAGCAGTTACCACACTACCTACGAGCAGTACTTC. This gives the protein CASSYHTTYEQYF. The V and J genes are TRBV12-3 or TRBV12-4 and TRBJ2-7; D is ambiguous. Trimming took 4 bases from V and 2 from J, leaving 9 bases between them. The CDR3 extends over 13 amino acids.